The 18 T cell receptor beta chains presented below share a single source sample, sequenced in a study of post-analysis software for immune sequencing data. Whole-study results and caveats: Among roughly five TRBV segments more frequent in patients than controls were TRBV5-6, TRBV5-1 and TRBV20-1.

Their recognized antigens are unknown. Presence of unique molecular identifiers characterized the TCR beta cDNA libraries. TCRdb independently ran MiXCR on the PCR reads; one entry per CDR3 protein. The sample contains about 540,000 distinct CDR3 sequences, about a third of which appear only once. The specimen was blood. The receptor set was obtained from a girl under 18 with multiple sclerosis.

This clonotype was detected only a few times. This chain links TRBV7-9 with TRBJ1-1; 7 bases line up with TRBD1. The CDR3 is made up of 14 amino acids. CDR1 is SEHNR and CDR2 is FQNEAQ in the germline V gene (reference sequence). V was pared by 4 bases and J by 4 bases, with 6 bases of the junction left unmatched. The CDR3 DNA follows: TGTGCCAGCAGCTCTGACAGGGCTCGCACTGAAGCTTTCTTT. As protein: CASSSDRARTEAFF.

V usage is TRBV6-4 and J usage is TRBJ1-1; TRBD1 might be the D (5 bases). The V gene lost 10 bases and the J gene lost 7 bases, with 10 bases spanning the gap. In germline, CDR1 is MRHNA, CDR2 SNTAGT. The CDR3 consists of 10 residues. The CDR3 DNA reads TGTGCCAACTGGGGCCATGAAGCTTTCTTT. This encodes CANWGHEAFF.

V usage is TRBV5-1 and J usage is TRBJ2-3; TRBD2 agrees at 7 bases. CDR1 is SGHRS and CDR2 is YFSETQ in the germline V gene. The junction had 5 bases not matched to a gene; V was cut back by 4 bases and J by 0 bases. The CDR3 covers 15 residues. CDR3 in amino acids: CASSPGLPSTDTQYF. DNA of the CDR3: TGCGCCAGCAGCCCGGGACTACCTAGCACAGATACGCAGTATTTT.

This rearrangement joins TRBV5-1 to TRBJ1-1; a weak D match, TRBD1 (6 bases). Germline V lookup: CDR1 SGHRS, CDR2 YFSETQ. The CDR3 has 15 residues. V was pared by 0 bases and J by 6 bases, with 15 bases between. The CDR3 sequence is CASSLARGAEAEAFF. The CDR3, as DNA: TGCGCCAGCAGCTTGGCTCGGGGGGCCGAGGCTGAAGCTTTCTTT.

This clonotype was counted between two and nine times. The rearrangement uses TRBV15 and TRBJ2-3; the match to TRBD2 covers 8 bases. V was pared by 2 bases and J by 1 base, with 2 bases of the junction left unmatched. CDR3 size: 15 residues. Germline assignment: CDR1 LNHNV and CDR2 YYDKDF (reference sequence). The CDR3 DNA reads TGTGCCACCAGCAGAACTAGCGGCGGCACAGATACGCAGTATTTT. Translating gives CATSRTSGGTDTQYF.

The CDR3 region is CSASGDGNTEAFF. CDR3 sequence (DNA): TGCAGTGCTTCTGGGGACGGAAACACTGAAGCTTTCTTT. The chain uses TRBV20-1 and TRBJ1-1; D perhaps matches TRBD1 (5 bases). This CDR3 has 13 residues. Germline-derived CDR1 and CDR2 are DFQATT and SNEGSKA (reference sequence). V dropped 5 bases and J dropped 2 bases, with 12 bases sitting between them.

The gene calls are TRBV20-1 and TRBJ1-2, with TRBD1 matching over 7 bases. This CDR3 is built from 15 residues. V lost 5 bases to trimming and J lost 0 bases; unmatched junction nucleotides: 9. CDR1 is DFQATT, CDR2 SNEGSKA, per germline (reference sequence). CDR3 region: CSAYDPGTANYGYTF. The CDR3 nucleotides are TGCAGTGCTTATGACCCCGGGACAGCTAACTATGGCTACACCTTC.

V usage is TRBV9 and J usage is TRBJ1-1; no clear D. Germline CDR1 is SGDLS and CDR2 is YYNGEE. The CDR3 contains 15 residues. V lost 4 bases to trimming and J lost 0 bases, with 13 bases between them. For the CDR3, the DNA is TGTGCCAGCAGCCCAAAGGGCGGCTTGAACACTGAAGCTTTCTTT. Residues: CASSPKGGLNTEAFF.

The table lists this clonotype with a few counts. V is TRBV12-3 or TRBV12-4 and J is TRBJ1-1, with no clear D. The CDR3 runs 15 residues. The ends were cut back, 3 bases at V and 4 bases at J, with 15 bases in the middle. The CDR3 DNA follows: TGTGCCAGCAGTTTCCCACACGAAGGGATCACTGAAGCTTTCTTT. Its protein is CASSFPHEGITEAFF.

The rearrangement joins TRBV20-1 to TRBJ1-1; possibly TRBD1 for D (6 bases). The CDR3 sequence is 14 residues long. The V gene lost 2 bases and the J gene lost 2 bases, with 12 bases spanning the gap. The germline gives CDR1 DFQATT, CDR2 SNEGSKA (reference sequence). The CDR3 bases are TGCAGTGCTAGATCCGGGGGCACCAACACTGAAGCTTTCTTT. It yields the protein CSARSGGTNTEAFF.

This clonotype was counted only a few times. The chain employs TRBV7-3 and TRBJ2-5; 8 bases line up with TRBD2. Per germline, CDR1 SGHTA and CDR2 FQGTGA. The CDR3 runs to 16 residues. Germline trimming cut 1 base from V and 1 base from J; bases unmatched to any gene: 5. The CDR3 region has the DNA TGTGCCAGCAGCTTAAGTCCACGGGAGGGCCAAGAGACCCAGTACTTC. Protein product: CASSLSPREGQETQYF.

This clonotype was detected only a few times. The rearrangement links TRBV5-8 to TRBJ1-5, with TRBD1 matching over 9 bases. Trimming cost V 4 bases and J 4 bases; bases outside gene matches: 6. Germline V gene data show CDR1 as SGHTS and CDR2 as YDEGEE. The CDR3 runs 15 residues. The CDR3 bases are TGTGCCAGCAGCACATTCGGGACAGGGAATCAGCCCCAGCATTTT. This encodes CASSTFGTGNQPQHF.

This chain connects TRBV7-9 to TRBJ1-5, with D possibly being TRBD1 (5 bases). The CDR3 extends over 15 amino acids. Trimming took 5 bases from V and 6 from J, leaving 17 bases between them. In germline, CDR1 is SEHNR, CDR2 FQNEAQ (reference sequence). CDR3 residues: CASSPLMGDRQPQHF. CDR3 coding DNA: TGTGCCAGCAGCCCCCTTATGGGGGATCGTCAGCCCCAGCATTTT. The full variable domain, in which reference TRBV7-9 and TRBJ1-5 provide the parts outside the CDR3, is DTGVSQNPRHKITKRGQNVTFRCDPISEHNRLYWYRQTLGQGPEFLTYFQNEAQLEKSRLLSDRFSAERPKGSFSTLEIQRTEQGDSAMYLCASSPLMGDRQPQHFGDGTRLSIL.

The chain carries TRBV6-4 and TRBJ2-7; TRBD1 agrees at 12 bases. The V segment lost 5 bases and the J segment 1 base; nucleotides outside the gene matches: 9. The CDR3 totals 17 residues. Germline values: CDR1 MRHNA, CDR2 SNTAGT. In DNA, the CDR3 is TGTGCCAGCAGTCGCCCGGGACAGGGGGCAGGATCCTACGAGCAGTACTTC. This sequence encodes CASSRPGQGAGSYEQYF.

The V call is TRBV4-1, the J call TRBJ1-6, with D possibly matching TRBD1 (6 bases). This CDR3 comprises 19 residues. Trimming cost V 1 base and J 0 bases, with 16 bases left between them. Germline V CDR1 and CDR2: MGHRA, YSYEKL. The CDR3: CASSQVTAGAGSYNSPLHF. DNA of the CDR3: TGCGCCAGCAGCCAAGTAACAGCGGGGGCGGGCTCCTATAATTCACCCCTCCACTTT.

The CDR3 protein is CASSPSASLYEQYF. The CDR3 nucleotides are TGCGCCAGCAGCCCTAGCGCGTCCCTTTACGAGCAGTACTTC. This chain links TRBV5-1 with TRBJ2-7; weak D call: TRBD2 (6 bases). Looked up from germline, CDR1 is SGHRS and CDR2 is YFSETQ. The CDR3 covers 14 residues. The ends were cut back, 4 bases at V and 4 bases at J, with 15 bases in the middle.

The rearrangement uses TRBV15 and TRBJ1-5; D is unclear. V lost 0 bases and J lost 5, with 8 bases in between. Per germline, CDR1 LNHNV and CDR2 YYDKDF (reference sequence). This CDR3 is 14 amino acids long. The CDR3 region has the DNA TGTGCCACCAGCAGAGACCCTGGGGATCAGCCCCAGCATTTT. Its translation is CATSRDPGDQPQHF.

This clonotype has a handful of counts. V is TRBV10-3 and J is TRBJ1-2; D is undetermined. Germline V gene sequence: CDR1 ENHRY, CDR2 SYGVKD. The CDR3 sequence is 15 residues long. The germline V and J ends were trimmed by 2 bases and 4 bases, with 14 bases remaining between them. CDR3: CAISEAMPNFYGYTF. In DNA, the CDR3 is TGTGCCATCAGTGAGGCAATGCCCAATTTCTATGGCTACACCTTC.